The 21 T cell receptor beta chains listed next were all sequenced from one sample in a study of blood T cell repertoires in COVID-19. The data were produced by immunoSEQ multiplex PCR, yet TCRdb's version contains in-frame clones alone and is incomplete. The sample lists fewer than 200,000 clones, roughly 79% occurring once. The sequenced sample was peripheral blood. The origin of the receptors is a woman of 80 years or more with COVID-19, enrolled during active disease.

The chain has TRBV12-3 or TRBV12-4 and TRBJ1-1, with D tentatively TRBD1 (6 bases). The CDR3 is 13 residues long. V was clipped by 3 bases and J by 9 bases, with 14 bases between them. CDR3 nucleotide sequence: TGTGCCAGCAGTTTGCGGGGGGCAGAGAAAGCTTTCTTT. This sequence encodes CASSLRGAEKAFF.

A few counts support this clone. CDR3 bases: TGTGCCAGCTCACCCGGACAGTCAAATTCACCCCTCCACTTT. This gives the protein CASSPGQSNSPLHF. This chain uses TRBV18 with TRBJ1-6; D perhaps matches TRBD1 (6 bases). CDR3 length equals 14 residues. The ends were cut back, 3 bases at V and 7 bases at J, with 10 bases in the middle. CDR1 and CDR2 from the germline V gene are KGHSH and LQKENI. The full variable domain, rest sourced from reference TRBV18 and TRBJ1-6, is NAGVMQNPRHLVRRRGQEARLRCSPMKGHSHVYWYRQLPEEGLKFMVYLQKENIIDESGMPKERFSAEFPKEGPSILRIQQVVRGDSAAYFCASSPGQSNSPLHFGNGTRLTVT.

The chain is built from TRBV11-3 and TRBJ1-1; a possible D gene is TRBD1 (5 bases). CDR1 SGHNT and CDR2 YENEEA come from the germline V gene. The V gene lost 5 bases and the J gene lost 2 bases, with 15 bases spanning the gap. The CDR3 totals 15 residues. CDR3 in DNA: TGTGCCAGCAGCCCAGGGCTGTTTTCAAACACTGAAGCTTTCTTT. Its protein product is CASSPGLFSNTEAFF. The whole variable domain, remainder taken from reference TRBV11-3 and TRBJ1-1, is EAGVVQSPRYKIIEKKQPVAFWCNPISGHNTLYWYLQNLGQGPELLIRYENEEAVDDSQLPKDRFSAERLKGVDSTLKIQPAELGDSAVYLCASSPGLFSNTEAFFGQGTRLTVV.

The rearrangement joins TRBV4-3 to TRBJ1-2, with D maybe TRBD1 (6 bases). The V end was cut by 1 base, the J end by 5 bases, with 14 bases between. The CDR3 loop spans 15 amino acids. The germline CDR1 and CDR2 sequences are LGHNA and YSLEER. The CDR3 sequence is CASSQGTATLYGYTF. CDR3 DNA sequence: TGCGCCAGCAGCCAAGGGACAGCTACCCTTTATGGCTACACCTTC.

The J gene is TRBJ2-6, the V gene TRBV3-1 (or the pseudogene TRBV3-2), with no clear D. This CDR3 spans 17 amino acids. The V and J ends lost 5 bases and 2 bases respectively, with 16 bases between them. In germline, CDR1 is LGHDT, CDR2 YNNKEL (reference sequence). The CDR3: CASSFRGTRPGANVLTF. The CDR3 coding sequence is TGTGCCAGCAGCTTCAGAGGTACGCGGCCTGGGGCCAACGTCCTGACTTTC.

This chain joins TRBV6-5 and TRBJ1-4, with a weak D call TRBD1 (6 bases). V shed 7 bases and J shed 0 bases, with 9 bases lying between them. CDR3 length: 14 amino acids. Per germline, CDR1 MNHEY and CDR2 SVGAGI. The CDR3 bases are TGTGCCAGCAATTGGACAGCAACTAATGAAAAACTGTTTTTT. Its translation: CASNWTATNEKLFF.

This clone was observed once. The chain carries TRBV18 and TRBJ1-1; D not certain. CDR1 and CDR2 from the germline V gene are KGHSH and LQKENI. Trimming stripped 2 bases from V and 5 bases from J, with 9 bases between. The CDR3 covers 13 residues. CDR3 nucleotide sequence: TGTGCCAGCTCACCATGGGCAGGTACTGAAGCTTTCTTT. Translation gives CASSPWAGTEAFF.

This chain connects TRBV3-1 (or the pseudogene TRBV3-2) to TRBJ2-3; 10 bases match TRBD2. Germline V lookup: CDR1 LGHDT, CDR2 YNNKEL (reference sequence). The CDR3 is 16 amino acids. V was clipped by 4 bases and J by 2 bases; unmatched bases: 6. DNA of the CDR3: TGTGCCAGCAGCCCCCGACTAGCGGGCGTCACAGATACGCAGTATTTT. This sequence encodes CASSPRLAGVTDTQYF.

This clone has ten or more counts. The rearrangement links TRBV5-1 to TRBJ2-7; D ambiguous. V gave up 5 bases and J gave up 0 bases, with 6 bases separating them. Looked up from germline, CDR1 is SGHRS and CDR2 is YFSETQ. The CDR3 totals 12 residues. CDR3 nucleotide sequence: TGCGCCAGCAGTGTCAGCTCCTACGAGCAGTACTTC. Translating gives CASSVSSYEQYF.

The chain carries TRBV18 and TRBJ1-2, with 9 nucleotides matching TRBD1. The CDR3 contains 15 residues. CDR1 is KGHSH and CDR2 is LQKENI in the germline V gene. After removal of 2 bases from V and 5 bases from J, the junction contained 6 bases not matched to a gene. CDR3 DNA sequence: TGTGCCAGCTCACCAGAGGGACAGGGTGGTTATGGCTACACCTTC. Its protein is CASSPEGQGGYGYTF.

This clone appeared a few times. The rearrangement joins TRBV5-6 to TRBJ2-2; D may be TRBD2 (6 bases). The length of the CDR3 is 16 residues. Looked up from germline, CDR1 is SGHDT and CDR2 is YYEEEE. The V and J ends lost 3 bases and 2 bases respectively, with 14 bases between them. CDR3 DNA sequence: TGTGCCAGCAGCTACGCCGGGCGGGGAAACACCGGGGAGCTGTTTTTT. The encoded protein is CASSYAGRGNTGELFF. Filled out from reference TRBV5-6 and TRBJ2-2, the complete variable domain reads DAGVTQSPTHLIKTRGQQVTLRCSPKSGHDTVSWYQQALGQGPQFIFQYYEEEERQRGNFPDRFSGHQFPNYSSELNVNALLLGDSALYLCASSYAGRGNTGELFFGEGSRLTVL.

CDR3 region: CASSFGGSEKLFF. Written as DNA, the CDR3 is TGTGCCAGCAGTTTCGGGGGGAGTGAAAAACTGTTTTTT. The rearrangement joins TRBV12-3 or TRBV12-4 to TRBJ1-4, with TRBD1 as a possible D gene (5 bases). This CDR3 is built from 13 residues. With 3 bases removed from V and 7 bases from J, the gap between germline ends came to 9 bases.

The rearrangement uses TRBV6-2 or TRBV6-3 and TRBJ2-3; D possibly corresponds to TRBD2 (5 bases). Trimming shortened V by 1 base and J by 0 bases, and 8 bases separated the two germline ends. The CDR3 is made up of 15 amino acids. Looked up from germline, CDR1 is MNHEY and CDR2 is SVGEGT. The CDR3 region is CASSYFRGSTDTQYF. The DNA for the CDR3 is TGTGCCAGCAGTTACTTTCGGGGAAGCACAGATACGCAGTATTTT.

The CDR3 nucleotides read TGTGCCAGCAGTTCGAGGAACCCGAATGGCTACACCTTC. It yields the protein CASSSRNPNGYTF. The chain uses TRBV6-2 or TRBV6-3 and TRBJ1-2; D is unresolved. With 4 bases removed from V and 6 bases from J, the gap between germline ends came to 12 bases. From germline, CDR1 is MNHEY and CDR2 SVGEGT. The CDR3 sequence is 13 residues long.

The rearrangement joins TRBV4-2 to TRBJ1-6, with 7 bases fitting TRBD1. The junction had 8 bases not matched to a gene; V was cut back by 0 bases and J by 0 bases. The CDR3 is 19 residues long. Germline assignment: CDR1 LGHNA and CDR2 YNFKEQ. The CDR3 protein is CASSQDLRAGGSYNSPLHF. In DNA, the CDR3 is TGTGCCAGCAGCCAAGATCTGCGAGCAGGGGGCTCCTATAATTCACCCCTCCACTTT.

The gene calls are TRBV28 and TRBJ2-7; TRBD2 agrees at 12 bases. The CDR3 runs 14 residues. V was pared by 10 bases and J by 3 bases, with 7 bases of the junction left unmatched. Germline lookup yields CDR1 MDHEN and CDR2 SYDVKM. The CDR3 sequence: CATQQTSGSYEQYF. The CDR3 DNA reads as TGTGCCACCCAACAGACTAGCGGGAGCTACGAGCAGTACTTC.

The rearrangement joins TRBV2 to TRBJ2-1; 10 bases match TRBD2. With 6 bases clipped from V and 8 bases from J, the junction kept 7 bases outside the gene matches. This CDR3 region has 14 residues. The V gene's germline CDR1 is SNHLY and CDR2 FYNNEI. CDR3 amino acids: CASSSAGGQYEQFF. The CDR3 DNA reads TGTGCCAGCAGCTCAGCGGGAGGGCAATATGAGCAGTTCTTC.

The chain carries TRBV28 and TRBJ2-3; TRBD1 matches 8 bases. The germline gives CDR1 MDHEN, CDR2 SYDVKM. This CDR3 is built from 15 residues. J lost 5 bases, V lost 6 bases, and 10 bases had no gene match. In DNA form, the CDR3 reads TGTGCCAGCAGAGGGGGGCAGGGGGCAAGAGATACGCAGTATTTT. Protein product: CASRGGQGARDTQYF.

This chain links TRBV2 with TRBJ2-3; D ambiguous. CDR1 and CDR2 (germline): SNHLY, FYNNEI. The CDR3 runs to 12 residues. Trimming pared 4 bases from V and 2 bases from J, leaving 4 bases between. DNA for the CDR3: TGTGCCAGCAGTGTCAACACAGATACGCAGTATTTT. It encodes CASSVNTDTQYF.

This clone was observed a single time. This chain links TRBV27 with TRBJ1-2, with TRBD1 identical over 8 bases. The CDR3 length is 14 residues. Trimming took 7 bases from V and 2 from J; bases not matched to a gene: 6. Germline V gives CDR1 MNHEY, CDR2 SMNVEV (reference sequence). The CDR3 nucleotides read TGTGCCAGCACCCGGACAGGGACAAACTATGGCTACACCTTC. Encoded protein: CASTRTGTNYGYTF.

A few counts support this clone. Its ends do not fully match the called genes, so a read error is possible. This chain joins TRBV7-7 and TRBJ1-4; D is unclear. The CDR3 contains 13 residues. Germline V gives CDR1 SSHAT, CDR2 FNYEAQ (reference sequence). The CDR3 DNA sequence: TGTGCTAGCAGCTCCCGGACTAATGAAAAACTGTTTTTT. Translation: CASSSRTNEKLFF.